Presented here are 8 T cell receptor beta chains from one specimen sequenced in a study of monozygotic twins with inflammatory bowel disease. TCRdb processed the 5' RACE reads again and assigns one entry to each CDR3 protein, with no DNA. Seen in this sample are under 150,000 distinct CDR3 sequences; the ten most common clones hold 2.4%. Sequencing was done on a sample of blood. All receptors derive from a human donor with ulcerative colitis or Crohn's disease, or a healthy co-twin of an affected twin (not recorded which).

J is TRBJ1-4 and V is TRBV2; there is no DNA to check the TCRdb D call of TRBD1. CDR1 and CDR2 from the germline V gene are SNHLY and FYNNEI. This CDR3 comprises 12 residues. CDR3 loop: CASRYRGEKLFF.

This sequence joins TRBV18 and TRBJ1-3; TCRdb gives TRBD1 as the D gene, but with no DNA this cannot be confirmed. Germline V gene data show CDR1 as KGHSH and CDR2 as LQKENI. The CDR3 totals 14 residues. The chain's CDR3 is CASSPAGQGNTIYF.

The CDR3 is CASSYSSRLGGYTF. This sequence joins TRBV6-5 and TRBJ1-2. The CDR3 runs 14 residues. From germline, CDR1 is MNHEY and CDR2 SVGAGI.

This chain joins TRBV5-1 and TRBJ2-7; TCRdb calls TRBD2, which cannot be checked without DNA. Germline assignment: CDR1 SGHRS and CDR2 YFSETQ. This CDR3 contains 14 residues. The CDR3: CASSSPGGQYEQYF.

V usage is TRBV7-3 and J usage is TRBJ2-1. The germline CDR1 and CDR2 sequences are SGHTA and FQGTGA. There are 12 residues in the CDR3. The CDR3 reads CASSLTYNEQFF.

V is TRBV20-1 and J is TRBJ2-3; as DNA is missing, the TRBD1 call by TCRdb cannot be tested. Germline CDR1 is DFQATT and CDR2 is SNEGSKA (reference sequence). CDR3 length: 11 amino acids. The CDR3 loop is CSARRGETQYF.

The chain recombines TRBV20-1 with TRBJ1-2; lacking DNA, the TRBD1 call made by TCRdb goes unchecked. CDR3 length equals 14 residues. Germline assignment: CDR1 DFQATT and CDR2 SNEGSKA (reference sequence). CDR3 region: CSASPDREVYGYTF.

This rearrangement joins TRBV12-3 or TRBV12-4 to TRBJ2-1. The CDR3 extends over 17 amino acids. CDR3 region: CASSLARADSIYNEQFF.